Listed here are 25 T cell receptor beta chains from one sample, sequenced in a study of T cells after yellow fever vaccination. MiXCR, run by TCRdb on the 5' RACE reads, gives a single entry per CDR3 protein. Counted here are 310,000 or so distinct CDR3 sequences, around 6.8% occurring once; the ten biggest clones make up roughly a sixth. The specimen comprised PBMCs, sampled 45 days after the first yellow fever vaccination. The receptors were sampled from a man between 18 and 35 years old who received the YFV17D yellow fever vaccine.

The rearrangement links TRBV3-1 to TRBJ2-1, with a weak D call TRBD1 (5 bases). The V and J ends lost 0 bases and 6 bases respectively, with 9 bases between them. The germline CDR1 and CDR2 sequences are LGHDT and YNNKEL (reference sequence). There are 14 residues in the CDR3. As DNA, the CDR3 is TGTGCCAGCAGCCAAGAGGGGCAAGCCAATGAGCAGTTCTTC. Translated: CASSQEGQANEQFF.

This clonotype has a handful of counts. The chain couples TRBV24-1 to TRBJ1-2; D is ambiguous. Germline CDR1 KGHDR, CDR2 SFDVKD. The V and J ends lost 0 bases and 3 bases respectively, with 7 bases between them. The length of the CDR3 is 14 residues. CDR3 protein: CATSDLWQDYGYTF. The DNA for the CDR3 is TGTGCCACCAGTGATTTGTGGCAGGACTATGGCTACACCTTC.

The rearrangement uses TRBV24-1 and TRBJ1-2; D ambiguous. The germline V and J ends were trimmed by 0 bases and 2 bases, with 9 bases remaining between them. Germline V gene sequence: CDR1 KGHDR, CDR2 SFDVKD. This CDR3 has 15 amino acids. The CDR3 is CATSDLSAGNYGYTF. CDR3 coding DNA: TGTGCCACCAGTGATTTGTCGGCAGGAAACTATGGCTACACCTTC.

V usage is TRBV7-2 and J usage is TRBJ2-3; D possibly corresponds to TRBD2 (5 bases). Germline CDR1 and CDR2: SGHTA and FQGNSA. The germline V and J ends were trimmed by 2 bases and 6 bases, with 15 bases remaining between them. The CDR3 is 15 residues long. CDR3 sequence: CASSLSLAARDTQYF. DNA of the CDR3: TGTGCCAGCAGCTTAAGCCTAGCTGCCCGGGATACGCAGTATTTT.

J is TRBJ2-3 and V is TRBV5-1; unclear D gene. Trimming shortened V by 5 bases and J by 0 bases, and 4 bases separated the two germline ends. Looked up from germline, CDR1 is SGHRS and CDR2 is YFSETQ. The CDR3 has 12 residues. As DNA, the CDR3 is TGCGCCAGCAGGTACAGCACAGATACGCAGTATTTT. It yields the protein CASRYSTDTQYF.

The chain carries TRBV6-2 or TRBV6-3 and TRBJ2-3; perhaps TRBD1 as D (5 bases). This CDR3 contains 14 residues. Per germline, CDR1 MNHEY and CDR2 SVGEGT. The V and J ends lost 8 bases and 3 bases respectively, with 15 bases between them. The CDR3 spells CASVRSKGTDTQYF. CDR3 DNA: TGTGCCAGCGTCCGATCAAAGGGGACAGATACGCAGTATTTT.

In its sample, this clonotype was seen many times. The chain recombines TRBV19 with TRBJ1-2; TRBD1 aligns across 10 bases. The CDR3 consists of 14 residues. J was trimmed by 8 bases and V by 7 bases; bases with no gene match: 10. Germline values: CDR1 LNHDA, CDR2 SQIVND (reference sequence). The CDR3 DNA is TGTGCCAGTAAATGGGACAGGGGATCGGAAGGCTACACCTTC. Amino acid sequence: CASKWDRGSEGYTF.

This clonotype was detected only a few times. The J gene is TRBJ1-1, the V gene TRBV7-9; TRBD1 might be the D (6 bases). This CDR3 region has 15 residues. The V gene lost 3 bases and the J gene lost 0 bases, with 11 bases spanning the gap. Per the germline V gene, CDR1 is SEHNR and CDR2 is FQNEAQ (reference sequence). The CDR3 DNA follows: TGTGCCAGCAGCTTCAAGGGGGTTTTGAACACTGAAGCTTTCTTT. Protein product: CASSFKGVLNTEAFF.

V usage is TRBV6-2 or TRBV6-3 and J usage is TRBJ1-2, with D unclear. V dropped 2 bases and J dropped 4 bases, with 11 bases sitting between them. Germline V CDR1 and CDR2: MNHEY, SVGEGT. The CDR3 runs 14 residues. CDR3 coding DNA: TGTGCCAGCAGTTACAGGCCAGATCTCTATGGCTACACCTTC. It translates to CASSYRPDLYGYTF.

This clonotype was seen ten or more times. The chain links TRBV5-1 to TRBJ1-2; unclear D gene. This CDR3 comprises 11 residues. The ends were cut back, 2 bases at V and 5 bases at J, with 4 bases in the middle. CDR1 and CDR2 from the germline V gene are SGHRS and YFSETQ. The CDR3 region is CASSFGYGYTF. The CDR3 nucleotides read TGCGCCAGCAGCTTCGGTTATGGCTACACCTTC.

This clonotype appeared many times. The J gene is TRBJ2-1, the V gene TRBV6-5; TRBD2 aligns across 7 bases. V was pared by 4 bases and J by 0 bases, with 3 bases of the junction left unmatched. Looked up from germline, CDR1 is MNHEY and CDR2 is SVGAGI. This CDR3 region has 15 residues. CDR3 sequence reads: CASSSGGSSYNEQFF. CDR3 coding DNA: TGTGCCAGCAGTTCGGGCGGGAGCTCCTACAATGAGCAGTTCTTC.

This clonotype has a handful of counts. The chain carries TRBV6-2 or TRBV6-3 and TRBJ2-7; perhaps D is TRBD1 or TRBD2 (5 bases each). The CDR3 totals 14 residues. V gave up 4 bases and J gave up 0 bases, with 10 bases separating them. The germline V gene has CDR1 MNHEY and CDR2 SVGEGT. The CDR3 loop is CASSWDPLSYEQYF. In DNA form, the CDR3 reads TGTGCCAGCAGTTGGGACCCCCTCTCCTACGAGCAGTACTTC.

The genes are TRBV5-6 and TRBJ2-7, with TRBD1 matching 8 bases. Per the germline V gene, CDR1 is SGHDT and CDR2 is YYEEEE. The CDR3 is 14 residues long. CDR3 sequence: CASSGRTGSYEPYV. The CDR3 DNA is TGTGCCAGCAGCGGTCGGACAGGGTCCTACGAGCCGTACGTC.

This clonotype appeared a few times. For the CDR3, the DNA is TGTGCCAGCTCACCAAACAGGGGGCCGAACACTGAAGCTTTCTTT. Protein product: CASSPNRGPNTEAFF. The chain uses TRBV18 and TRBJ1-1, with 9 nucleotides matching TRBD1. This CDR3 is 15 amino acids long. Germline-derived CDR1 and CDR2 are KGHSH and LQKENI. The V segment lost 2 bases and the J segment 1 base; nucleotides outside the gene matches: 2.

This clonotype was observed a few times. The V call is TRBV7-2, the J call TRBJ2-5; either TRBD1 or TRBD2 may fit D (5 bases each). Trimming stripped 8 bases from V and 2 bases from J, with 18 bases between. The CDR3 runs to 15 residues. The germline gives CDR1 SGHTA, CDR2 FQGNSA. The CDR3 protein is CASSLSGTLQETQYF. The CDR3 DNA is TGTGCCAGCTCCCTGTCGGGGACCCTGCAAGAGACCCAGTACTTC.

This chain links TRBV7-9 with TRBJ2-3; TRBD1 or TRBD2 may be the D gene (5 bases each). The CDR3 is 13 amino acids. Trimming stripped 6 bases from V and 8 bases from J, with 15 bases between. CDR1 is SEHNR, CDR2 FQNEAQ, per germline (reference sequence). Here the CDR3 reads CASSWDPVGTQYF. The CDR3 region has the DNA TGTGCCAGCAGTTGGGACCCAGTCGGTACGCAGTATTTT.

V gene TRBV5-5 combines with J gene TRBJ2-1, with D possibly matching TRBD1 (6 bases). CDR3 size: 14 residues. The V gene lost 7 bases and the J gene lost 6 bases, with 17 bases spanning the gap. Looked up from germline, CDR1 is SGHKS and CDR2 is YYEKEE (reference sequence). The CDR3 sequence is CASGRDIGGNEQFF. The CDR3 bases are TGTGCCAGCGGCCGGGACATAGGGGGCAATGAGCAGTTCTTC. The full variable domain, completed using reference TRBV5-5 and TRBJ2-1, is DAGVTQSPTHLIKTRGQQVTLRCSPISGHKSVSWYQQVLGQGPQFIFQYYEKEERGRGNFPDRFSARQFPNYSSELNVNALLLGDSALYLCASGRDIGGNEQFFGPGTRLTVL.

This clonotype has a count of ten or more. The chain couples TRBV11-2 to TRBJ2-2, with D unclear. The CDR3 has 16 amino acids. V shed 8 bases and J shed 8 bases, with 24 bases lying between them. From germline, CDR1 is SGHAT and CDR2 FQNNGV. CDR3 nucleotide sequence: TGTGCCAGCCCAAGGAGCCCTTCTAGTCCGGATGGGGAGCTGTTTTTT. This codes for CASPRSPSSPDGELFF.

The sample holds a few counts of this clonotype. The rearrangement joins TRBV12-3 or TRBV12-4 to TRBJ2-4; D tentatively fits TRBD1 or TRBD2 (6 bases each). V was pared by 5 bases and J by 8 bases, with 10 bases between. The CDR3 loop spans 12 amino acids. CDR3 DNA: TGTGCCAGCAGTCTAAGGGGGGACATTCAGTACTTC. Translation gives CASSLRGDIQYF.

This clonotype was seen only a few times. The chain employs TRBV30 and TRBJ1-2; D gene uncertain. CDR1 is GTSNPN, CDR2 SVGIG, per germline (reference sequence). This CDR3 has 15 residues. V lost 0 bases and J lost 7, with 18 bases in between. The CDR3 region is CAWSVLTVSTRGYTF. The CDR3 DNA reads TGTGCCTGGAGTGTTCTTACAGTTTCTACTCGTGGCTACACCTTC.

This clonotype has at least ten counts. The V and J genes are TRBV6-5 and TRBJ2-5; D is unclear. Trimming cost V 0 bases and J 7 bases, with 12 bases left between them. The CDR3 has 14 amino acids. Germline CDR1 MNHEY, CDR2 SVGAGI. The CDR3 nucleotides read TGTGCCAGCAGTTACTCGAAGAGTGTGGGGACCCAGTACTTC. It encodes CASSYSKSVGTQYF.

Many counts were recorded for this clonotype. The CDR3 loop is CASSLAAGTSTDTQYF. CDR3 DNA sequence: TGTGCCAGCAGCTTAGCGGCGGGGACTAGCACAGATACGCAGTATTTT. The rearrangement uses TRBV7-6 and TRBJ2-3; D might be TRBD2 (6 bases). The germline V gene encodes CDR1 SGHVS and CDR2 FNYEAQ. Between the trimmed V and J ends, which lost 0 bases and 0 bases, there was a span of 10 bases. The CDR3 sequence is 16 residues long.

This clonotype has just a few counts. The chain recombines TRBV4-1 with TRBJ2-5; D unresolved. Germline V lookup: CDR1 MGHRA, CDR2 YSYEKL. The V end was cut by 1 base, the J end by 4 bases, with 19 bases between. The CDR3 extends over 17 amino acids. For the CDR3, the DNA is TGCGCCAGCAGCCAAGGGGTTATGGGATATCGAGGAGAGACCCAGTACTTC. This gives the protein CASSQGVMGYRGETQYF.

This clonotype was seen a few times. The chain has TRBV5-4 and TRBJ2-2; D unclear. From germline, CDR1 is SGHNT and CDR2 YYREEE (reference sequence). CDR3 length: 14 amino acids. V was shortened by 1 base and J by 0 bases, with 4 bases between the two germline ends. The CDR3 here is CASSLYSNTGELFF. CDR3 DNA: TGTGCCAGCAGCTTGTATTCGAACACCGGGGAGCTGTTTTTT.

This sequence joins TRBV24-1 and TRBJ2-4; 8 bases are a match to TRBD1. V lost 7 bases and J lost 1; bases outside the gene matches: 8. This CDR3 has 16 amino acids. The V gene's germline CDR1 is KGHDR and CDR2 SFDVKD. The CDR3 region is CATSDRGSGAKNIQYF. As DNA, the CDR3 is TGTGCCACCAGCGACAGGGGCTCGGGGGCCAAAAACATTCAGTACTTC.